This entry is about one T cell receptor beta chain. TCRB transcripts that were expressed got sequenced, as all of the isolated RNA had been reverse transcribed. Data came from immunoSEQ multiplex PCR; TCRdb stores just in-frame clones and leaves some out. The top ten clones hold approximately 0.024% of a sample with under 250,000 clones, less than 15% of them seen once. This CDR3 has 15 residues. V lost 0 bases and J 4 bases, leaving 12 bases between the germline ends. In germline, CDR1 is SGHRS, CDR2 YFSETQ. The data originate from a study of beta chain features in type 1 diabetes. The specimen sequenced was naive CD4+ T cells from blood. This chain links TRBV5-1 with TRBJ2-3; D might be TRBD1 (6 bases). The TCR sequence derives from a woman in her thirties or forties in good health. CDR3 sequence (DNA): TGCGCCAGCAGCTTGGCAACAGGGTTCGCAGATACGCAGTATTTT. It specifies CASSLATGFADTQYF.